Below, one T cell receptor (beta chain) is given with its context. Antigen unknown. These data are taken from a study of shared clonotypes between healthy human individuals. Study-level points and caveats: Naive subsets, compared against memory subsets, generally had larger estimated richness values.

The deep-level immunoSEQ assay was used. Every immunoSEQ plate was one replicate of a subset's evenly spread DNA. The assay was immunoSEQ multiplex PCR, and TCRdb's table has in-frame clones only and misses some. The sample has 2 million to 2.5 million clones; roughly 91% are singletons. CD45RO-negative, CCR7-selected cells formed the naive CD8 fraction, which excluded terminally differentiated effector memory CD45RA+ cells. This CDR3 has 14 amino acids. Specimen: naive CD8+ T cells from PBMCs. The clonotype originates from a man aged 18 to 30 in good health. Some clones in this sample may be carry-over from other donors' samples. The gene calls are TRBV21-1 and TRBJ2-3; the D call of TRBD2 is as the table states it, not checked on the DNA. TRBV21-1 constitutes a pseudogene. CDR3 protein: CASKEREPTDTQYF. CDR3 DNA: TGTGCCAGCAAGGAGCGGGAGCCCACAGATACGCAGTATTTT.